One and the same sample provided the 4 T cell receptor beta chains below, sequenced in a study of shared clonotypes between healthy human individuals. The naive CD8 fraction comprised CD45RO-negative cells positively selected for CCR7 and excluded terminally differentiated effector memory CD45RA+ cells. Method: immunoSEQ multiplex PCR; TCRdb's copy keeps in-frame clones and lacks some. The table lists hundreds of thousands of clones, about 95% of them singletons. Input material: naive CD8+ T cells sorted from blood. The receptors shown here come from a young woman in good health.

The genes are TRBV21-1 and TRBJ2-7; the D segment call TRBD2 is taken from the table without a DNA check. TRBV21-1 is an annotated pseudogene. The length of the CDR3 is 15 residues. CDR3 protein: CASSKNRGLAGEQYF. The CDR3, as DNA: TGTGCCAGCAGCAAAAACCGAGGACTAGCTGGCGAGCAGTACTTC.

This chain uses TRBV4-1 with TRBJ2-7; 12 bases are shared with TRBD2. V was pared by 2 bases and J by 3 bases, with 5 bases of the junction left unmatched. Per germline, CDR1 MGHRA and CDR2 YSYEKL. The CDR3 covers 16 residues. The CDR3 sequence: CASSQPTTSGSYEQYF. The CDR3 DNA reads as TGCGCCAGCAGCCAACCGACGACTAGCGGGAGCTACGAGCAGTACTTC.

This chain connects TRBV19 to TRBJ2-1; TRBD1 matches at 7 bases. The CDR3 length is 14 residues. Trimming took 6 bases from V and 2 from J; bases not matched to a gene: 4. Germline values: CDR1 LNHDA, CDR2 SQIVND (reference sequence). CDR3 in DNA: TGTGCCAGTAGGGGGGACAGTACCTACAATGAGCAGTTCTTC. Its translation is CASRGDSTYNEQFF.

The chain recombines TRBV27 with TRBJ2-1; 9 nucleotides agree with TRBD2. The CDR3 length is 14 residues. V lost 5 bases to trimming and J lost 10 bases; unmatched junction nucleotides: 9. Germline V gives CDR1 MNHEY, CDR2 SMNVEV (reference sequence). The CDR3 sequence is CASSSGRSLGEQFF. CDR3 sequence (DNA): TGTGCCAGCAGTAGCGGGAGGTCCTTGGGGGAGCAGTTCTTC.